This T cell receptor beta chain was documented in a study of T cell repertoires in cytomegalovirus infection. Across the study: Both CMV infection and a matching HLA type were indicated by public TCR beta signatures.

A note on this clonotype: Its antigen is undetermined.

General study points: Dominating the ex vivo response were HLA-C-restricted CMV-specific TCR beta clonotypes. CMV carriers with the relevant HLA were identified by cumulative public TCR beta family frequency.

TCRdb analysed the reads with MiXCR anew, one entry per CDR3 protein. This table has roughly 160,000 distinct CDR3 sequences, about 20% appearing once. CDR1 and CDR2 (germline): SEHNR, FQNEAQ (reference sequence). The CDR3 sequence is 15 residues long. Unmatched junction bases numbered 5, after V lost 5 bases and J lost 5 bases. The specimen was CD8+ T cells from cultured PBMCs, collected from culture after CMV antigen stimulation. The rearrangement uses TRBV7-9 and TRBJ2-1; 11 bases are shared with TRBD2. The TCR sequence derives from a human donor in good health (CMV status not recorded). Some clones in this sample may be carry-over from other donors' samples. The CDR3 DNA reads as TGTGCCAGCAGCCTGACTAGCGGGGAAGACAATGAGCAGTTCTTC. Its translation: CASSLTSGEDNEQFF. Full variable domain (missing parts from reference TRBV7-9 and TRBJ2-1): DTGVSQNPRHKITKRGQNVTFRCDPISEHNRLYWYRQTLGQGPEFLTYFQNEAQLEKSRLLSDRFSAERPKGSFSTLEIQRTEQGDSAMYLCASSLTSGEDNEQFFGPGTRLTVL.